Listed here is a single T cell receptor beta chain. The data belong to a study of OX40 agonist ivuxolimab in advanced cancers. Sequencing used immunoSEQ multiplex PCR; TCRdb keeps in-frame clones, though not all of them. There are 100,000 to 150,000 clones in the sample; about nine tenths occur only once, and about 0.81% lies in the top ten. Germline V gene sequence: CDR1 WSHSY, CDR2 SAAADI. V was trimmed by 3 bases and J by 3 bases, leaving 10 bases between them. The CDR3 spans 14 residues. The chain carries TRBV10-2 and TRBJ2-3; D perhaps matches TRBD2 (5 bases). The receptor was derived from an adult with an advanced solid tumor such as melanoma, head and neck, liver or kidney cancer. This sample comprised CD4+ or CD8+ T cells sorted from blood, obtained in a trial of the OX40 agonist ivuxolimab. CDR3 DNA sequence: TGCGCCAGCAGTGATTTTAGGACTACAGATACGCAGTATTTT. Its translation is CASSDFRTTDTQYF.